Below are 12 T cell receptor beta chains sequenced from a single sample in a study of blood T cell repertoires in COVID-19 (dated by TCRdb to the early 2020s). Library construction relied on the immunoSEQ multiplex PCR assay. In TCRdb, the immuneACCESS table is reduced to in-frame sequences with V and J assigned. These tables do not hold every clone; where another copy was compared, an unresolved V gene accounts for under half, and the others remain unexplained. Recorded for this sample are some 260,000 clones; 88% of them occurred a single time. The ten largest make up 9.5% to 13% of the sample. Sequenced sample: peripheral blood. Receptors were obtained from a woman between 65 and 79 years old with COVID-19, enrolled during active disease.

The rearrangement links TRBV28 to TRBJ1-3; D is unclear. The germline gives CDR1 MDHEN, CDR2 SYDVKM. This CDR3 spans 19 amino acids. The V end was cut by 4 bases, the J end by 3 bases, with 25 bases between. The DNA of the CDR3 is TGTGCCAGCAGTTCCCCCAGGTCGTGGAATCGAGAAATTGGAAACACCATATATTTT. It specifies CASSSPRSWNREIGNTIYF.

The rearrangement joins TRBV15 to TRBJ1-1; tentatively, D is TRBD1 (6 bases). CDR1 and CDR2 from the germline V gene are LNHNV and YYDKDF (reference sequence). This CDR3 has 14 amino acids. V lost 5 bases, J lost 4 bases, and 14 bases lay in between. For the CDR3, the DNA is TGTGCCACCAGCCCGGGGGGCCATAGCACTGAAGCTTTCTTT. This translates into CATSPGGHSTEAFF. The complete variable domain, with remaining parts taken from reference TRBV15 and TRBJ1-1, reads DAMVIQNPRYQVTQFGKPVTLSCSQTLNHNVMYWYQQKSSQAPKLLFHYYDKDFNNEADTPDNFQSRRPNTSFCFLDIRSPGLGDTAMYLCATSPGGHSTEAFFGQGTRLTVV.

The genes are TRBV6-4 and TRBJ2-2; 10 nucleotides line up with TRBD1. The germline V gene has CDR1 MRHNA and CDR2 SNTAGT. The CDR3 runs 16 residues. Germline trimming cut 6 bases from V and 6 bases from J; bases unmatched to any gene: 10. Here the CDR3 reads CASRPGTGEWAGELFF. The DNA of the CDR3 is TGTGCCAGCAGACCCGGGACAGGGGAATGGGCCGGGGAGCTGTTTTTT.

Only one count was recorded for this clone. The CDR3 spells CASSFQGYEQYF. The CDR3 DNA reads as TGTGCCAGCAGTTTCCAGGGTTACGAGCAGTACTTC. The chain links TRBV28 to TRBJ2-7; a weak D match, TRBD1 (5 bases). The CDR3 runs 12 residues. V was pared by 3 bases and J by 4 bases, with 7 bases between. CDR1 and CDR2 (germline): MDHEN, SYDVKM.

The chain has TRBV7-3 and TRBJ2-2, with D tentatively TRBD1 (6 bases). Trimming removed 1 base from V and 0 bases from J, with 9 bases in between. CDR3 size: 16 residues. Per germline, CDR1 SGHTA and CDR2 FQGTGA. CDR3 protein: CASSLIPGANTGELFF. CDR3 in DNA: TGTGCCAGCAGCTTAATCCCAGGGGCGAACACCGGGGAGCTGTTTTTT.

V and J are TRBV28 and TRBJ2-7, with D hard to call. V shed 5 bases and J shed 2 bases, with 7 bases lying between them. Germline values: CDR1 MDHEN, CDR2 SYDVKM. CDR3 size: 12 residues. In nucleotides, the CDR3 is TGTGCCAGCAGTATAGCCACCTACGAGCAGTACTTC. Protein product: CASSIATYEQYF.

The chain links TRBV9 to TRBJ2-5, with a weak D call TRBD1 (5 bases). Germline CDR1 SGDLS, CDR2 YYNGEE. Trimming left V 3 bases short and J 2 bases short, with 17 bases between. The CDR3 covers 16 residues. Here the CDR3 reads CASSATRRQIQETQYF. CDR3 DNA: TGTGCCAGCAGCGCTACCCGCCGACAGATACAAGAGACCCAGTACTTC.

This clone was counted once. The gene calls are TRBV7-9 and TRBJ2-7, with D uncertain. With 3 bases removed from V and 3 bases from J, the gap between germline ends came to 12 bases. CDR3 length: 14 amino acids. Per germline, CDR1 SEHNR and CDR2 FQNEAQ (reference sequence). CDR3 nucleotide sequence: TGTGCCAGCAGCTTTTTTGCGGCAATCTACGAGCAGTACTTC. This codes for CASSFFAAIYEQYF. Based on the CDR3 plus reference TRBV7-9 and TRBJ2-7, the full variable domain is DTGVSQNPRHKITKRGQNVTFRCDPISEHNRLYWYRQTLGQGPEFLTYFQNEAQLEKSRLLSDRFSAERPKGSFSTLEIQRTEQGDSAMYLCASSFFAAIYEQYFGPGTRLTVT.

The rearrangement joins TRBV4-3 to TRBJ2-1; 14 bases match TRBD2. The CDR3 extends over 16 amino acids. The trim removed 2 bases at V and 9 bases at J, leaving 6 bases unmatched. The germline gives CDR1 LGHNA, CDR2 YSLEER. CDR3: CASSQTGLAGGGEQFF. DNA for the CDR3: TGCGCCAGCAGCCAAACCGGACTAGCGGGAGGTGGTGAGCAGTTCTTC.

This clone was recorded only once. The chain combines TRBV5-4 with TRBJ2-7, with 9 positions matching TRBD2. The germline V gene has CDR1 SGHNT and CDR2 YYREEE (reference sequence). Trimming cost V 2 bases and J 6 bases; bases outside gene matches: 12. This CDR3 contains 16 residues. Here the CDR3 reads CASSFRPSGAPREQYF. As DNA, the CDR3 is TGTGCCAGCAGCTTTCGTCCTAGCGGGGCCCCCCGCGAGCAGTACTTC.

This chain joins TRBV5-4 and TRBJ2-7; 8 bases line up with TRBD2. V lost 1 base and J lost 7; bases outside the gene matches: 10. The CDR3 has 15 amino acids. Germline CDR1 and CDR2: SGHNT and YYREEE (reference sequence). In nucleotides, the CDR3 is TGTGCCAGCAGCTTGCGAGCGGGAGTCGTTGAAGAGCAGTACTTC. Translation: CASSLRAGVVEEQYF.

The DNA for the CDR3 is TGTGCCAGCAGCCTGACTAGCGAGGCCTACGAGCAGTACTTC. Protein product: CASSLTSEAYEQYF. V usage is TRBV27 and J usage is TRBJ2-7, with TRBD2 matching 8 bases. V was pared by 6 bases and J by 2 bases, with 6 bases of the junction left unmatched. The germline CDR1 and CDR2 sequences are MNHEY and SMNVEV (reference sequence). The CDR3 extends over 14 amino acids.